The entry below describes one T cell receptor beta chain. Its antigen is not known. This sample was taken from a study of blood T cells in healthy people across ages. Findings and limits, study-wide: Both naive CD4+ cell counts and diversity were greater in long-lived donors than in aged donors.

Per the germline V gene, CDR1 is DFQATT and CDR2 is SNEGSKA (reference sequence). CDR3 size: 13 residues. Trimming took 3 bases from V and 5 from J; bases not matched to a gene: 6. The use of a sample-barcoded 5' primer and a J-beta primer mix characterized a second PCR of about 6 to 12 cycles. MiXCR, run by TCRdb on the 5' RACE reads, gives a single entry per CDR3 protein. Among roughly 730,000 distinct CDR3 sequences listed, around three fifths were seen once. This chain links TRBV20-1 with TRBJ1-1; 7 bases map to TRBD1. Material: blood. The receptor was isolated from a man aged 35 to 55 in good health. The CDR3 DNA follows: TGCAGTGCTAGCACAAGGGGGCGAACTGAAGCTTTCTTT. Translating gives CSASTRGRTEAFF.